The T cell receptor beta chain under discussion was sequenced for a study of regulatory T cells in long-lasting Graves disease. The J segment lost 1 base and the V segment lost 5 bases, leaving 16 bases of the junction unmatched. Germline CDR1 reads SGHRS; CDR2 reads YFSETQ. The CDR3 runs 19 residues. The time point here: newly diagnosed GD, antithyroid drugs for less than 3 months. PBMCs were the source of the RNA used for TCR sequencing. A roughly 8.3-milliliter sample of peripheral blood was drawn into EDTA tubes. Arm-PCR with iRepertoire HTBI primers amplified the CDR3 regions for these TCR beta libraries. TCRdb called the multiplex PCR reads again in MiXCR, with one record for every CDR3 protein. The sample yields hundreds of thousands of distinct CDR3 sequences, 15% to 20% seen once. This sample also belongs to another study, concerning T cells in Graves' hyperthyroidism and ophthalmopathy.

The clonotype originates from a woman aged 35-65 years with Graves disease. The chain employs TRBV5-1 and TRBJ2-2; 8 nucleotides agree with TRBD1. Sequencing was performed on peripheral blood mononuclear cells (PBMCs), taken at new diagnosis, from a patient treated with antithyroid drugs. In nucleotides, the CDR3 is TGCGCCAGCAGGTTTGGTCAGGGGGCGCTGGGGCAGAACACCGGGGAGCTGTTTTTT. Its translation: CASRFGQGALGQNTGELFF.